This paragraph reports one TCR beta chain. Its antigen remains unknown. A single record per CDR3 protein comes from TCRdb applying MiXCR to the 5' RACE reads. The table lists nearly 300,000 distinct CDR3 sequences, less than 9.5% of them singletons. This CDR3 region has 14 residues. The ends were cut back, 3 bases at V and 4 bases at J, with 12 bases in the middle. Germline assignment: CDR1 SGHTA and CDR2 FQGNSA. These data come from a study of T cells after yellow fever vaccination. Broader study findings: Though it reached lower strength, the secondary response hit its peak faster, day 5 versus 15. Clonotype sharing between CD4 and CD8 compartments was small.

This clonotype was sampled from a young man who received the YFV17D yellow fever vaccine. Material: CD4+ T cells sorted from PBMCs, obtained 5 days after the yellow fever booster vaccination. The chain combines TRBV7-2 with TRBJ1-2; D is ambiguous. CDR3 nucleotides: TGTGCCAGCAGCTTCTATGGGTGGACCTATGGCTACACCTTC. Translating gives CASSFYGWTYGYTF.